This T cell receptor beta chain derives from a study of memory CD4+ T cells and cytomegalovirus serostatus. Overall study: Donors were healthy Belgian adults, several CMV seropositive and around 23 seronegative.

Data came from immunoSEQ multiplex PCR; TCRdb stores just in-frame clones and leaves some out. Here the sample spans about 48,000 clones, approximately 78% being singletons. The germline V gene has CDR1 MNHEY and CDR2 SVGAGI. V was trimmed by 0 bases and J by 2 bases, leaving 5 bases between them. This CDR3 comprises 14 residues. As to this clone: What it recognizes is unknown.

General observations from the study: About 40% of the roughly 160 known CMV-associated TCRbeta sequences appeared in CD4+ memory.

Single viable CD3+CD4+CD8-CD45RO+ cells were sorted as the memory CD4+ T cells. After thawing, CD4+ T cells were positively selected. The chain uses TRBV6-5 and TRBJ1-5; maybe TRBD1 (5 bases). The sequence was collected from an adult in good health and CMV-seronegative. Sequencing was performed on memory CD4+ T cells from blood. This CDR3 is CASSYSGGNQPQHF. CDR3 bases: TGTGCCAGCAGTTACTCGGGGGGCAATCAGCCCCAGCATTTT.